This T cell receptor (beta chain) was identified in a study of blood T cell repertoires in COVID-19. Study-level background: Acute and convalescent COVID-19 samples came from the United States, Italy and Spain. Nucleic acid was either cDNA or gDNA, and it came from T cells, B-cell-depleted T cells, or PBMCs.

CDR1 and CDR2 from the germline V gene are SGHRS and YFSETQ. The CDR3 extends over 15 amino acids. The ends lost 0 bases at V and 4 bases at J; junction bases unmatched: 3. Authors' processing steps: Amplification of reference gene primers provided the estimated nucleated cell counts. Clones were read by immunoSEQ multiplex PCR, and TCRdb kept only the in-frame ones, dropping some. V, J and clone size were drawn from that table, and D and trimming were deduced from the DNA. Found here are some 190,000 clones, roughly 90% of them singletons; the top ten hold around 1.6%. The sample consisted of peripheral blood. The V call is TRBV5-1, the J call TRBJ1-3; TRBD1 matches 8 bases. This clonotype originated in a man aged 18 to 35 with active or convalescent COVID-19. The CDR3 is CASSLDGDRGNTIYF. The CDR3 DNA sequence: TGCGCCAGCAGCTTGGATGGGGACAGGGGAAACACCATATATTTT. The full variable domain, rest sourced from reference TRBV5-1 and TRBJ1-3, is KAGVTQTPRYLIKTRGQQVTLSCSPISGHRSVSWYQQTPGQGLQFLFEYFSETQRNKGNFPGRFSGRQFSNSRSEMNVSTLELGDSALYLCASSLDGDRGNTIYFGEGSWLTVV.